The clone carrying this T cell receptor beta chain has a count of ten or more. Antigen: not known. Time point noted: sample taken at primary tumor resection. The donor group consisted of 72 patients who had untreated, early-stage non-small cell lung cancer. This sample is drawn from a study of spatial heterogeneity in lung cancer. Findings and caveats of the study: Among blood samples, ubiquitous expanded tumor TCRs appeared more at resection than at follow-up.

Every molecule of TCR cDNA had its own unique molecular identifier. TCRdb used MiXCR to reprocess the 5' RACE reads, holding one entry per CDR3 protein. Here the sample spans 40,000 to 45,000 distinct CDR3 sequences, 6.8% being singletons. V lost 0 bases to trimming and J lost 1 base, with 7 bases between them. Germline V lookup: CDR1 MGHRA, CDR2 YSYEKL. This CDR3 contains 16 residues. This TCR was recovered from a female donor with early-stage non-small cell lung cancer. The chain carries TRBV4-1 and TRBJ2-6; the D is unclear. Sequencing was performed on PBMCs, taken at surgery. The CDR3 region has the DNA TGCGCCAGCAGCCAAGAGAAGATTTCTGGGGCCAACGTCCTGACTTTC. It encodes CASSQEKISGANVLTF.